These 2 T cell receptor beta chains came from one sample sequenced in a study of T cells in localized non-small cell lung cancer. TCRdb's table, derived via immunoSEQ multiplex PCR, lists solely in-frame clones and lacks some. The sample carries 35,000 to 45,000 clones, about 80% recorded once. This specimen consisted of peripheral blood, obtained before any cancer treatment. The origin of the receptors is a male donor aged 60 or over with stage III squamous cell lung carcinoma.

The gene calls are TRBV2 and TRBJ1-1; a possible D gene is TRBD1 (5 bases). Trimming pared 6 bases from V and 1 base from J, leaving 9 bases between. This CDR3 comprises 13 residues. The V gene's germline CDR1 is SNHLY and CDR2 FYNNEI. The CDR3: CASSAGPNTEAFF. The DNA of the CDR3 is TGTGCCAGCAGCGCGGGACCGAACACTGAAGCTTTCTTT.

J is TRBJ2-1 and V is TRBV11-2; D is ambiguous. CDR3 length: 12 residues. Trimming stripped 1 base from V and 10 bases from J, with 8 bases between. Per germline, CDR1 SGHAT and CDR2 FQNNGV. CDR3 loop: CASSLGPWEQFF. In nucleotides, the CDR3 is TGTGCCAGCAGCTTAGGACCATGGGAGCAGTTCTTC.